The entry that follows covers one T cell receptor (beta chain) sequence. Germline V gives CDR1 MNHNY, CDR2 SVGAGI (reference sequence). The CDR3 has 12 residues. The V and J ends lost 5 bases and 6 bases respectively, with 8 bases between them. These data belong to a study of T cell repertoires in cytomegalovirus infection. About the research overall: Public TCR beta signatures were indicative of both CMV infection and a matching HLA type.

In TCRdb, the reads were re-called with MiXCR into one record per CDR3 protein. The sample has under 300,000 distinct CDR3 sequences; about 17% are singletons. Sequencing was performed on CD8+ T cells from PBMCs. This receptor was obtained from a human donor in good health (CMV status not recorded). Some clones in this sample may be carry-over from other donors' samples. This chain links TRBV6-6 with TRBJ2-4; weak D call: TRBD2 (5 bases). The CDR3 here is CASSALGNIQYF. The CDR3 nucleotides are TGTGCCAGCAGTGCACTAGGAAACATTCAGTACTTC.